These T cell receptor beta chains were read from a single sample in a study of OX40 agonist ivuxolimab in advanced cancers. Some clones are missing from TCRdb's copy, which holds only in-frame ones; the method was immunoSEQ multiplex PCR. The table includes fewer than 120,000 clones, over 85% detected once. This material consisted of CD4+ or CD8+ T cells sorted from blood, taken in a trial of the OX40 agonist ivuxolimab. The receptors shown here come from an adult with an advanced solid tumor such as melanoma, head and neck, liver or kidney cancer. CDR3s include the opening cysteine and the closing phenylalanine or tryptophan. Fields, in order: clone size, V gene, D gene, J gene, CDR3 DNA, CDR3 protein. The D gene is left open where the match is weak. Rows give clone size only sometimes, using once, few, many, or a class for an expanded clone.

-,TRBV5-6,-,TRBJ1-1,TGTGCCAGCAGCTCTTTAAGCAAGATGAACACTGAAGCTTTCTTT,CASSSLSKMNTEAFF
-,TRBV15,-,TRBJ2-1,TGTGCCACCAGCAGAGATCCATCATGGAGAGGGGGCAATGAGCAGTTCTTC,CATSRDPSWRGGNEQFF
-,TRBV12-5,TRBD2,TRBJ2-1,TGTGCTAGTGGTTTGGTACTAAGGGAGGGCCCCAATGAGCAGTTCTTC,CASGLVLREGPNEQFF
-,TRBV7-6,TRBD2,TRBJ2-1,TGTGCCAGCAGCTTAACTGGGACTAGCGGGAGTTGGAATGAGCAGTTCTTC,CASSLTGTSGSWNEQFF
-,TRBV4-1,TRBD1,TRBJ1-1,TGCGCCAGCAGCCAAGGGGGGGCGTCTACAGGGGCTGAAGCTTTCTTT,CASSQGGASTGAEAFF
-,TRBV19,-,TRBJ1-1,TGTGCCAGTAGTCAGGGCCGGGACACTGAAGCTTTCTTT,CASSQGRDTEAFF
-,TRBV18,-,TRBJ2-7,TGTGCCAGCTCACCACCGCCTGGGTTGGGAGAGCAGTACTTC,CASSPPPGLGEQYF
-,TRBV7-3,-,TRBJ1-3,TGTGCCAGCAGCTTGGACAGCTCTGGAAACACCATATATTTT,CASSLDSSGNTIYF
-,TRBV19,TRBD2,TRBJ2-2,TGTGCCACGAGACTAGCGGGTATTTATACCGGGGAGCTGTTTTTT,CATRLAGIYTGELFF
-,TRBV9,-,TRBJ1-3,TGTGCCAGCAGCGCGTGGACAGCCCTAACTGGAAACACCATATATTTT,CASSAWTALTGNTIYF
-,TRBV18,-,TRBJ2-3,TGTGCCAGCTCACAGGAGGTCACAGATACGCAGTATTTT,CASSQEVTDTQYF
few,TRBV2,-,TRBJ2-1,TGTGCCAGCAGCCGGGGCCTGGAGAATGAGCAGTTCTTC,CASSRGLENEQFF
-,TRBV6-1,TRBD2,TRBJ2-7,TGTGCCAGCAGGACTAGCGTTACCTACGAGCAGTACTTC,CASRTSVTYEQYF
-,TRBV9,TRBD1,TRBJ1-5,TGTGCCAGCAGCGTAGGACAGGGCAACCAGCCCCAGCATTTT,CASSVGQGNQPQHF
-,TRBV7-9,-,TRBJ1-4,TGTGCCAGCAGCAGCGGGGGAGATGAAAAACTGTTTTTT,CASSSGGDEKLFF
-,TRBV27,-,TRBJ2-5,TGTGCCAGCAGACCCCTGAGGCAATCCGAGACCCAGTACTTC,CASRPLRQSETQYF
-,TRBV10-3,-,TRBJ1-2,TGTGCCATCAGTGTAACTGCTGGGGAAACCAATGGCTACACCTTC,CAISVTAGETNGYTF
-,TRBV19,TRBD1,TRBJ2-7,TGTGCCAGTAGTATACTGGCAGGGGGCTACGAGCAGTACTTC,CASSILAGGYEQYF
-,TRBV5-1,-,TRBJ1-1,TGCGCCAGCAGCTTGGCACCAGGGGCGAACACTGAAGCTTTCTTT,CASSLAPGANTEAFF
-,TRBV21-1,-,TRBJ1-2,TGTGCCAGCAGCAGACACGGGACATCCTATGGCTACACCTTC,CASSRHGTSYGYTF
once,TRBV4-1,-,TRBJ1-1,TGCGCCAGCAGCCAAGGGGCGGCGGGTGTTGAAGCTTTCTTT,CASSQGAAGVEAFF
-,TRBV7-2,TRBD2,TRBJ2-1,TGTGCCAGCAGCGGGACTAGCGGTTACAATGAGCAGTTCTTC,CASSGTSGYNEQFF
-,TRBV4-1,TRBD1,TRBJ1-2,TGCGCCAGCAGCCAAGAGGGGACAGGGGGCAGCTATGGCTACACCTTC,CASSQEGTGGSYGYTF
-,TRBV6-6,-,TRBJ1-5,TGTGCCAGCAGTTACTCGAGCGGACAGCCCCAGCATTTT,CASSYSSGQPQHF
-,TRBV7-3,-,TRBJ2-2,TGTGCCAGCAGCTTACTCCTCGCCGGGGAGCTGTTTTTT,CASSLLLAGELFF
-,TRBV5-1,-,TRBJ2-2,TGCGCCAGCGTCTTGGATAGGGGCGCGAACACCGGGGAGCTGTTTTTT,CASVLDRGANTGELFF
-,TRBV7-2,-,TRBJ1-1,TGTGCCAGCAGCTTTGGGTCGACTGAAGCTTTCTTT,CASSFGSTEAFF
-,TRBV18,-,TRBJ1-5,TGTGCCAGCTCAGCCTCGACACTATCCTATAGCAATCAGCCCCAGCATTTT,CASSASTLSYSNQPQHF
-,TRBV5-1,-,TRBJ1-4,TGTGCCAGCAGCTCCGGCCCGGAAAAACTGTTTTTT,CASSSGPEKLFF
-,TRBV28,TRBD1,TRBJ1-2,TGTGCCAGCGGGTCAGACAGGGACGCTTATGGCTACACCTTC,CASGSDRDAYGYTF
-,TRBV11-3,-,TRBJ2-3,TGTGCCAGCAGCTTAGGTTCTGCCGGGGACGGTCCCGATACGCAGTATTTT,CASSLGSAGDGPDTQYF
-,TRBV6-1,TRBD1,TRBJ1-5,TGTGCCAGCAGAGCCGGGACAGTCGACAATCAGCCCCAGCATTTT,CASRAGTVDNQPQHF
-,TRBV6-1,TRBD2,TRBJ2-3,TGTGCCAGCAGTGAAGGACTAGCGGGGCAAAGACAGTATTTT,CASSEGLAGQRQYF
-,TRBV7-9,TRBD1,TRBJ2-1,TGTGCCAGCAGCACCCGACAGGGCAATGAGCAGTTCTTC,CASSTRQGNEQFF
-,TRBV4-2,TRBD2,TRBJ2-2,TGTGCCAGCAGCCAAGTTAGCGGGGGCACCGGGGAGCTGTTTTTT,CASSQVSGGTGELFF
-,TRBV18,-,TRBJ1-5,TGTGCCAGCTCACCACTGAGTAGCAATCAGCCCCAGCATTTT,CASSPLSSNQPQHF
-,TRBV7-8,TRBD1,TRBJ1-1,TGTGCCAGCAGCTTCGCCGGGACAGGGAGGACTGAAGCTTTCTTT,CASSFAGTGRTEAFF
once,TRBV6-1,TRBD2,TRBJ2-7,TGTGCCAGCAGTGAAGCGAGCGGGGAGCTTTACGAGCAGTACTTC,CASSEASGELYEQYF
-,TRBV19,-,TRBJ2-7,TGTGCCAGTAGTGGACACCTAAACTCCTACGAGCAGTACTTC,CASSGHLNSYEQYF
-,TRBV15,-,TRBJ2-7,TGTGCCACCAGCAGAGATCGGCAGGGTGACGAGCAGTACTTC,CATSRDRQGDEQYF
-,TRBV10-3,-,TRBJ2-5,TGTGCCATCAGCCGGGGGGCTACAGAGAAAGAGACCCAGTACTTC,CAISRGATEKETQYF
-,TRBV7-2,TRBD1,TRBJ1-5,TGTGCCAGCAGCCCCCGCGGGGGACAGGGACATCAGCCCCAGCATTTT,CASSPRGGQGHQPQHF
-,TRBV28,TRBD2,TRBJ2-5,TGTGCCAGCAGTTTAGGGACTAGCAGCCAAGAGACCCAGTACTTC,CASSLGTSSQETQYF
once,TRBV5-4,-,TRBJ1-2,TGTGCCAGCAGCTTTGGTGCTAACTATGGCTACACCTTC,CASSFGANYGYTF
-,TRBV27,-,TRBJ1-1,TGTGCCAGCAAATCGGTGAACACTGAAGCTTTCTTT,CASKSVNTEAFF
-,TRBV6-1,-,TRBJ1-5,TGTGCCAGCAGCGAGGGCAGGGCATGGCAGCCCCAGCATTTT,CASSEGRAWQPQHF
-,TRBV7-2,TRBD1,TRBJ2-5,TGTGCCAGCAGCTTAAAGACAGGGGGTAGAGTTAGTGAGACCCAGTACTTC,CASSLKTGGRVSETQYF
-,TRBV4-1,TRBD2,TRBJ2-7,TGCGCCAGCAGCCAATCCGGGACTAGGGATTCTGGCGAGCAGTACTTC,CASSQSGTRDSGEQYF
-,TRBV28,-,TRBJ1-1,TGTGCCAGCAGCCCACCCTCTCCGGGCTCAGGCACTGAAGCTTTCTTT,CASSPPSPGSGTEAFF
-,TRBV11-2,-,TRBJ2-2,TGTGCCAGCAGCCCCCAGTGGTCCGACACCGGGGAGCTGTTTTTT,CASSPQWSDTGELFF